This T cell receptor (beta chain) originates from a study of CD8+CD57+ T cells in acquired aplastic anemia. Study details: DNA from sorted CD4+ and CD8+ cells averaged roughly 3.4 ug.

For sequencing, patients were chosen who had shown expansion of CD8+CD57+ cells by flow cytometry. By the time of blood sampling, patients had still received no therapy. Broader study findings: Any difference that existed in CD8+ Simpson's diversity between patients and controls was not significant. There were some 27 CD8+ CDR3 sequences that occurred in both patients and controls.

Comment on this clonotype: As yet, its antigen is unknown.

The template used for profiling TCR beta VDJ and CDR3 was genomic DNA. TCRdb used MiXCR to reprocess the reads, holding one entry per CDR3 protein. The data show roughly 280,000 distinct CDR3 sequences, around three fifths seen once. The CDR3 covers 16 residues. The V gene's germline CDR1 is LNHNV and CDR2 YYDKDF (reference sequence). V lost 8 bases and J lost 1; bases outside the gene matches: 6. J is TRBJ2-2 and V is TRBV15, with 11 bases lining up with TRBD2. Material for sequencing was sorted CD4+, CD8+, or CD8+CD57+ T cells (not recorded which) from PBMCs. The receptor's source is a human donor with aplastic anemia. The CDR3 loop reads CATHLGTSGNTGELFF. The CDR3 coding sequence is TGTGCCACCCATCTAGGGACTAGCGGGAACACCGGGGAGCTGTTTTTT.